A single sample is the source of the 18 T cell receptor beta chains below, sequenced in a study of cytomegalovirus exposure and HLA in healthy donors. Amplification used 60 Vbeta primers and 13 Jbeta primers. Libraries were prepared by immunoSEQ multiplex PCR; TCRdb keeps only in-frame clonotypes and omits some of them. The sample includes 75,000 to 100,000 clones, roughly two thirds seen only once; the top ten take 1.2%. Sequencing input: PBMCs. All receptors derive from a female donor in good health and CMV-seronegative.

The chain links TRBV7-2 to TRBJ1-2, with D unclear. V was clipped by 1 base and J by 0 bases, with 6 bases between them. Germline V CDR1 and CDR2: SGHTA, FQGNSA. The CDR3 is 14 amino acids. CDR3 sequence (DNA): TGTGCCAGCAGCTTAGGCGAGGCTAACTATGGCTACACCTTC. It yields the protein CASSLGEANYGYTF.

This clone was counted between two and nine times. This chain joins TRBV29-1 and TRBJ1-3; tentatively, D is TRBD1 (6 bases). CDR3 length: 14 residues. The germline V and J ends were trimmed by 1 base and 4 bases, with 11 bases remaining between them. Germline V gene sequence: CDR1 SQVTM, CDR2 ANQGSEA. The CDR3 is CSVEAQGSGNTIYF. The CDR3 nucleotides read TGCAGCGTTGAAGCTCAGGGGTCCGGAAACACCATATATTTT.

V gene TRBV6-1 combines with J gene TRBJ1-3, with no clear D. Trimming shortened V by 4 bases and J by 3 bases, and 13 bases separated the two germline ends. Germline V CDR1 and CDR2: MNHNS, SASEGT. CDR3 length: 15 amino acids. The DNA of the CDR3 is TGTGCCAGCAGTGGGTGGCAGTTTGGTGGAAACACCATATATTTT. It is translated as CASSGWQFGGNTIYF.

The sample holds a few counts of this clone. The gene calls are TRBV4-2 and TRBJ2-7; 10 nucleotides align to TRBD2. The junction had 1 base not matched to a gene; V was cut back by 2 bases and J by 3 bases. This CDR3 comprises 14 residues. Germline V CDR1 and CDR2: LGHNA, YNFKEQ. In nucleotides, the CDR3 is TGTGCCAGCAGCCAAAGCGGGAGGGGCTACGAGCAGTACTTC. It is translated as CASSQSGRGYEQYF.

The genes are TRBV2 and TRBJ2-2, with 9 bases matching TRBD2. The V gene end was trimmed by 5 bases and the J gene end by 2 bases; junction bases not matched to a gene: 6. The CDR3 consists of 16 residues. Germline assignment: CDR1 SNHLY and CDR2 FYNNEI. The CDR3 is CASSPLAGDNTGELFF. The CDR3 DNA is TGTGCCAGCAGTCCCTTAGCGGGAGACAACACCGGGGAGCTGTTTTTT.

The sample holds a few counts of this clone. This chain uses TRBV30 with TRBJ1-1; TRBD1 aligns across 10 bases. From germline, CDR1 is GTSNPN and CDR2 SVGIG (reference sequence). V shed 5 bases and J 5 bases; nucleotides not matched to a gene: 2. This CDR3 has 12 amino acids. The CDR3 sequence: CAWDRGRTEAFF. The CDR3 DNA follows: TGTGCCTGGGACAGGGGGCGGACTGAAGCTTTCTTT.

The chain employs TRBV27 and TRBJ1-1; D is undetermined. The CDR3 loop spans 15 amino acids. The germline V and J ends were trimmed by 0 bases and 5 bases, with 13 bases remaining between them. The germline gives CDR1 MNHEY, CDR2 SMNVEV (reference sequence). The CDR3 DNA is TGTGCCAGCAGTTTATCGGCAGGACTGGGGACTGAAGCTTTCTTT. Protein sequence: CASSLSAGLGTEAFF.

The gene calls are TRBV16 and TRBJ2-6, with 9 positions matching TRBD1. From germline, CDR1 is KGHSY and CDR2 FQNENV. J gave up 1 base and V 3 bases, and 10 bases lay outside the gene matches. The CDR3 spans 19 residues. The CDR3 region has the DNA TGTGCCAGCAGCCATCGCCCGGGACAGGGAGGGTCTGGGGCCAACGTCCTGACTTTC. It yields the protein CASSHRPGQGGSGANVLTF.

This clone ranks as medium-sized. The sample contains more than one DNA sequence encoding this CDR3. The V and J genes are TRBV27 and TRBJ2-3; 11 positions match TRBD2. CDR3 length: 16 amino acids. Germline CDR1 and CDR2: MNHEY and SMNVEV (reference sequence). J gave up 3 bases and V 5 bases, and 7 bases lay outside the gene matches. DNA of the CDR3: TGTGCCAGCAGTCCTTTGTTAGCGGGAGGGACAGATACGCAGTATTTT. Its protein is CASSPLLAGGTDTQYF.

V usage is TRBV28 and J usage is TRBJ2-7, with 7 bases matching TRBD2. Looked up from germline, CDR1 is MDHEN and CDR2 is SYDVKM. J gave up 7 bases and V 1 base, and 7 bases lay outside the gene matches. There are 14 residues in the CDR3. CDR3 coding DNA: TGTGCCAGCAGTTTATTGGCGGGAGCTACGGAGCAGTACTTC. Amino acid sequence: CASSLLAGATEQYF.

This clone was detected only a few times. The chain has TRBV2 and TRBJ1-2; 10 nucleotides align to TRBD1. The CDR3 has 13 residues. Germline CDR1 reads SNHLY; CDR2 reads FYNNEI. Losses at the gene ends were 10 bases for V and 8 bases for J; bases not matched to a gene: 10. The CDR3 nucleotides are TGTGCCACCGCTGGGACAGGGGTCGACGGCTACACCTTC. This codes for CATAGTGVDGYTF.

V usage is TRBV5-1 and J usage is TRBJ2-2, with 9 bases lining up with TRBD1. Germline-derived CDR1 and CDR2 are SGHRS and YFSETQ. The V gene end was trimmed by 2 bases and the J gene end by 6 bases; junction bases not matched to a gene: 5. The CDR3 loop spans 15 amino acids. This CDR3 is CASSFGDREAGELFF. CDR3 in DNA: TGCGCCAGCAGCTTCGGGGACAGGGAGGCCGGGGAGCTGTTTTTT.

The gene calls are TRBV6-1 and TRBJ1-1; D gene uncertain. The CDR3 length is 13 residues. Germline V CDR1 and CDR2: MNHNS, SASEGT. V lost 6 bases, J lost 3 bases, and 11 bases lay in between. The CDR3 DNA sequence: TGTGCCAGCAGATTTCTAAGAGACACTGAAGCTTTCTTT. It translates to CASRFLRDTEAFF.

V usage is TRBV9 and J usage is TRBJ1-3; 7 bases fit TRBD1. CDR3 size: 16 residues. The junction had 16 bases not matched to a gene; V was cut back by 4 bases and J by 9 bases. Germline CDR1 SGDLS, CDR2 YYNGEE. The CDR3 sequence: CASSSLTGSDVGTIYF. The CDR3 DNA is TGTGCCAGCAGCAGCCTGACAGGGTCAGATGTCGGCACCATATATTTT.

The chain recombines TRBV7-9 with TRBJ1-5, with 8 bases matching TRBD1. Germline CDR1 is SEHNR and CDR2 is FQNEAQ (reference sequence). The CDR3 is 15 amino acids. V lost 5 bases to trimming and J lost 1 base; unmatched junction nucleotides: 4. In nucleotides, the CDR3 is TGTGCCAGCAGCCAGGGGGCACAGAGCAATCAGCCCCAGCATTTT. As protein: CASSQGAQSNQPQHF.

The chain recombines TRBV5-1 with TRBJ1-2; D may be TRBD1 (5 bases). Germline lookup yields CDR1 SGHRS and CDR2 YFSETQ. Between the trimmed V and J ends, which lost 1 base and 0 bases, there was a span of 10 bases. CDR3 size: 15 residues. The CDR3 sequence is CASSLYRTTNYGYTF. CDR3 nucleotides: TGCGCCAGCAGCTTGTACAGGACCACTAACTATGGCTACACCTTC. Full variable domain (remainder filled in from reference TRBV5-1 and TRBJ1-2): KAGVTQTPRYLIKTRGQQVTLSCSPISGHRSVSWYQQTPGQGLQFLFEYFSETQRNKGNFPGRFSGRQFSNSRSEMNVSTLELGDSALYLCASSLYRTTNYGYTFGSGTRLTVV.

Here the CDR3 reads CASSQGSLNTEAFF. The DNA of the CDR3 is TGCGCCAGCAGCCAAGGTAGCTTGAACACTGAAGCTTTCTTT. The chain employs TRBV4-3 and TRBJ1-1; the D is unclear. V lost 1 base to trimming and J lost 0 bases, with 6 bases between them. The V gene's germline CDR1 is LGHNA and CDR2 YSLEER. The CDR3 has 14 residues.

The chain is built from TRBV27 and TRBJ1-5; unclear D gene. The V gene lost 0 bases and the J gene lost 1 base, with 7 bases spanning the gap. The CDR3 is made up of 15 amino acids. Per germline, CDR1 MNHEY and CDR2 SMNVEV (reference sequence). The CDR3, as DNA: TGTGCCAGCAGTTTATCCCCGGGGAGCAATCAGCCCCAGCATTTT. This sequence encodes CASSLSPGSNQPQHF.